A single T cell receptor (beta chain) is shown here with its context. TCRdb's copy holds only in-frame clones and misses some; the assay was immunoSEQ multiplex PCR. The repertoire consists of 70,000 to 95,000 clones, with 75% to 90% occurring once and the leading ten covering 2.8%. The data stem from a study of T cell clones after liver transplantation. Thawed unstimulated PBMCs were FACS-sorted by CD3, CD4 and CD8 into two populations. The CDR3 is 14 residues long. Germline V CDR1 and CDR2: SGHTA, FQGNSA. J was trimmed by 6 bases and V by 4 bases; bases with no gene match: 9. Here the sequenced sample was CD4+ T cells from blood, taken at the 22-month timepoint. The gene calls are TRBV7-2 and TRBJ2-7, with 7 nucleotides matching TRBD2. The TCR was taken from a human patient who received a liver transplant. Some T cells may originate from the graft donor. CDR3 sequence reads: CASSSREALGEQYF. CDR3 coding DNA: TGTGCCAGCAGCTCCCGGGAGGCCCTCGGCGAGCAGTACTTC.